This T cell receptor (beta chain) was identified during a study of identical twins (dated by TCRdb to the mid-2010s). Background for the entire study: The study deep-sequenced TCR alpha and beta repertoires from monozygotic twins, unrelated adults of various ages and cord blood to test whether fetal clonotypes persist. Replicate twin experiments were performed at different times using different library preparation protocols to rule out contamination.

Every donor in the study was a healthy Caucasian. The researchers also sequenced three unrelated adults who were not twins: a male aged 18 to 30, a male aged 50 to 59, and a female aged 50 to 59. Using Miltenyi CD45RO+ enrichment and human naive T-cell isolation kits, memory (CD45RO+) and naive T cells were isolated from PBMC. This clonotype has only a few counts. This receptor's antigen is unknown. The input lacks base qualities; no much larger clone sits a single base away. Measured from the cysteine to the phenylalanine, the CDR3 is 14 residues long. Here the CDR3 DNA is all that survives: 42 bases in frame from base 1. Trimming leaves V shorter by 1 base and J shorter by 8 bases, with the junction holding 6 bases beyond the gene matches. The research as a whole found: A weaker excess of twin sharing was found in beta out-of-frame sequences because the signal-to-noise ratio was lowered by fewer shared sequences. Abundant cord blood beta clonotypes had fewer insertions, young adult naive repertoires showed a similar but weaker trend, and memory repertoires showed no such trend. Because the same donors could not be followed over many years, conclusions were based on cross-sectional statistical analysis. Out-of-frame TCR alpha sharing in monozygotic twins was systematically underestimated by recombination models, whereas sharing between unrelated individuals was in agreement with the recombination models. Compared with coincidental sharing between unrelated individuals, out-of-frame TCR alpha sequences shared between twins showed an excess of sequences with low generation probability. Invariant T cells such as MAIT and iNKT could partly confound zero-insertion analyses, though diverse VJ usage argued against this for most clonotypes.

Receptor amplification or capture employed 5' RACE. For sequencing, an Illumina HiSeq 2000 was employed. A universal primer binding site was introduced by template switching, and a unique molecular identifier was present in the final cDNA, enabling accurate counting of TCR cDNA molecules. Specific primers in the conserved constant-segment region were used to synthesize first-strand cDNA for TCR alpha and beta chains. Each cDNA library was double barcoded, with a SMART-Mk sample barcode plus Illumina barcodes, to control for contamination. TruSeq adapter sequences along with Illumina sample barcodes were introduced in two successive PCR steps. Sequencing of the TCR alpha and beta cDNA libraries was done on the Illumina HiSeq platform using custom primers. As for the authors' bioinformatics: MiGEC processed the raw reads to extract unique molecular identifiers, while MiXCR was used to determine the CDR3 positions. Recombination models were inferred per individual with the repgenHMM and IGoR tools using an EM algorithm. The tcR package in R was used for shared clonotype analysis, with sharing normalized by the product of cloneset sizes. To study raw recombination without the effects of thymic and clonal selection, out-of-frame nonproductive sequences were analyzed. Using fastp trimming at Q25 and MiXCR clonotype assembly, TCRdb reanalyzed the public sequencing data and kept in-frame beta chains. Every entry covers one CDR3 protein and lists the most common genes and DNA from its rows. These V and J calls derive from TCRdb rather than the authors' analysis. The sample records more than 650,000 distinct CDR3 sequences, approximately 6.1% of which are singletons. Jointly, the top ten make up roughly 1.6% of the sample.

The sequenced sample was naive T cells sorted from blood. What the cell subset or site label conveys for this sample: cells isolated with a human naive T-cell isolation kit. The clonotype was recovered from a man aged 18 to 30 in good health. The sequence is built from TRBV12-3 or TRBV12-4 and TRBJ1-2; the junction holds 8 bases that match TRBD1. The CDR3 region: CASSLVRQGNGYTF. The bases read TGTGCCAGCAGTTTAGTCCGACAGGGGAACGGCTACACCTTC.